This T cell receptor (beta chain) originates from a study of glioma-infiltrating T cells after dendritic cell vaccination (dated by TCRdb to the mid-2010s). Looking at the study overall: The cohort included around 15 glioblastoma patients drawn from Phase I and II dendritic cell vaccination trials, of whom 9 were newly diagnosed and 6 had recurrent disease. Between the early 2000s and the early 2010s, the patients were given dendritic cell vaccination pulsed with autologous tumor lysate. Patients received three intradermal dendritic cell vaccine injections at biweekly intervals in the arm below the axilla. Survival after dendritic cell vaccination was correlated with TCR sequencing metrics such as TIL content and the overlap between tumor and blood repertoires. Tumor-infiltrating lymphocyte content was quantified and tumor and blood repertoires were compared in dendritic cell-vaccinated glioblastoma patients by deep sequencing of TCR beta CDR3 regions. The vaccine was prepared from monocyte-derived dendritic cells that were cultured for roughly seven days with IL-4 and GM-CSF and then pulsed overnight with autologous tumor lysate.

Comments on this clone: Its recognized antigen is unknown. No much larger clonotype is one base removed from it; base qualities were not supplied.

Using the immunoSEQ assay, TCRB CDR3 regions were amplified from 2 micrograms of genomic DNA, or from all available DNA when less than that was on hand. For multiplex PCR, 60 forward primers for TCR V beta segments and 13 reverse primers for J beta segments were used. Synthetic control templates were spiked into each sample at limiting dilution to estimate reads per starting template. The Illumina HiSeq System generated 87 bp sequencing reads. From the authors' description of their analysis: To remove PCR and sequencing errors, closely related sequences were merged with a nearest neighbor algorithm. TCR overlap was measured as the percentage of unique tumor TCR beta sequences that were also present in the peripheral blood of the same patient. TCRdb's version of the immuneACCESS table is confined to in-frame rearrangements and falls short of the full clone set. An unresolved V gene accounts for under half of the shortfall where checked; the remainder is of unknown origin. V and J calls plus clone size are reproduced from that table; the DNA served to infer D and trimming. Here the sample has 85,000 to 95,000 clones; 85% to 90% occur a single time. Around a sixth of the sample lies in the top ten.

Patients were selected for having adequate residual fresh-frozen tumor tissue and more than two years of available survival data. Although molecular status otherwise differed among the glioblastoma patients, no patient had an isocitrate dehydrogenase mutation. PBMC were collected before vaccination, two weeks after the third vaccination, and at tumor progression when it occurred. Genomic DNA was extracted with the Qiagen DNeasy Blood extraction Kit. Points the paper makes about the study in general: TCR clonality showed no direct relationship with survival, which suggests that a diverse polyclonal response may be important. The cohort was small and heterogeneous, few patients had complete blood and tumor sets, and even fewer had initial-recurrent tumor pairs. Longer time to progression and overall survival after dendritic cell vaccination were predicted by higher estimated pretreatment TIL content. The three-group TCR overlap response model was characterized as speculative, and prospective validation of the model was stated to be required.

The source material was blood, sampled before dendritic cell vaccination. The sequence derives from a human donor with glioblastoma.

The base sequence is TGCAGCGCCTTGGGGACAGATTCCTACGAGCAGTACTTC. Protein translation: CSALGTDSYEQYF. The chain is encoded by TRBV29-1 joined to TRBJ2-7; TRBD1 aligns with 7 central bases. CDR1 and CDR2, per the germline V gene, are SQVTM and ANQGSEA. Germline trimming: 7 bases from V, 1 base from J; junction bases outside gene matches: 7. Including the terminal cysteine and phenylalanine, the CDR3 comprises 13 residues. Only the CDR3 DNA stays, 39 bases, in frame from base 1.